Ten or more counts support the clone carrying this T cell receptor beta chain. MiXCR was run by TCRdb on the 5' RACE reads, yielding one entry per CDR3 protein. The sample consists of approximately 220,000 distinct CDR3 sequences, more than 6.5% of them appearing once. This sample stems from a study of identical twins. This CDR3 spans 16 amino acids. V was shortened by 6 bases and J by 6 bases, with 24 bases between the two germline ends. In germline, CDR1 is DFQATT, CDR2 SNEGSKA (reference sequence). The same data also went into a second study, on yellow fever vaccine responses in identical twins.

The chain recombines TRBV20-1 with TRBJ2-4; tentatively, D is TRBD2 (6 bases). Sequenced sample: memory (CD45RO+) T cells sorted from blood. This clonotype was sampled from a woman aged 18-35 years in good health. The CDR3 DNA reads TGCAGTGCGGAGGGCCTGCGGGACTGGACCGGAAACATTCAGTACTTC. Amino acid sequence: CSAEGLRDWTGNIQYF.